The 8 T cell receptor beta chains below come from one sample, sequenced in a study of OX40 agonist ivuxolimab in advanced cancers. Clones were read by immunoSEQ multiplex PCR, and TCRdb kept only the in-frame ones, dropping some. The sample shows about 27,000 clones, 70% to 85% of them seen only once. The source material was CD4+ or CD8+ T cells sorted from blood, sampled in a trial of the OX40 agonist ivuxolimab. These receptors were obtained from an adult with an advanced solid tumor such as melanoma, head and neck, liver or kidney cancer.

At least ten counts were recorded for this clone. J is TRBJ2-7 and V is TRBV4-1; D tentatively fits TRBD1 or TRBD2 (6 bases each). The V end lost 4 bases, the J end lost 4 bases, and 11 bases lay between the germline ends. The length of the CDR3 is 13 residues. Germline CDR1 and CDR2: MGHRA and YSYEKL. Written as DNA, the CDR3 is TGCGCCAGCAGCCCGGGGGCGGGGTACGAGCAGTACTTC. This sequence encodes CASSPGAGYEQYF.

This chain connects TRBV7-2 to TRBJ2-7; D not certain. CDR3 size: 16 residues. Trimming shortened V by 1 base and J by 2 bases, and 15 bases separated the two germline ends. CDR1 is SGHTA, CDR2 FQGNSA, per germline. This chain's CDR3 is CASSLEGLGLAYEQYF. Written as DNA, the CDR3 is TGTGCCAGCAGCTTAGAAGGCTTGGGCCTAGCCTACGAGCAGTACTTC.

V is TRBV9 and J is TRBJ2-1; D is undetermined. The CDR3 spans 15 residues. The germline gives CDR1 SGDLS, CDR2 YYNGEE. V was clipped by 0 bases and J by 2 bases, with 9 bases between them. In DNA, the CDR3 is TGTGCCAGCAGCGTAGCTGGGCTAGCCTACAATGAGCAGTTCTTC. It yields the protein CASSVAGLAYNEQFF. Complete variable domain (other parts from reference TRBV9 and TRBJ2-1): DSGVTQTPKHLITATGQRVTLRCSPRSGDLSVYWYQQSLDQGLQFLIQYYNGEERAKGNILERFSAQQFPDLHSELNLSSLELGDSALYFCASSVAGLAYNEQFFGPGTRLTVL.

The V gene is TRBV6-4, the J gene TRBJ2-1, with unresolved D. CDR1 and CDR2 (germline): MRHNA, SNTAGT. The CDR3 consists of 14 residues. The V end was cut by 8 bases, the J end by 8 bases, with 19 bases between. Written as DNA, the CDR3 is TGTGCCAGCGGCGGCTCGGTCGAAAGGTATGAGCAGTTCTTC. It specifies CASGGSVERYEQFF.

The chain links TRBV19 to TRBJ2-1; 8 positions match TRBD1. CDR3 length: 13 residues. Germline V gene sequence: CDR1 LNHDA, CDR2 SQIVND (reference sequence). The V segment lost 7 bases and the J segment 3 bases; nucleotides outside the gene matches: 2. This CDR3 is CASMGTGYNEQFF. In nucleotides, the CDR3 is TGTGCCAGTATGGGGACAGGCTACAATGAGCAGTTCTTC.

The chain couples TRBV30 to TRBJ2-2; either TRBD1 or TRBD2 may supply D (6 bases each). The germline gives CDR1 GTSNPN, CDR2 SVGIG (reference sequence). V lost 4 bases to trimming and J lost 3 bases, with 12 bases between them. There are 14 residues in the CDR3. The CDR3 DNA is TGTGCCTGGATCCCAGGGGAGGACACCGGGGAGCTGTTTTTT. It translates to CAWIPGEDTGELFF.

The rearrangement joins TRBV9 to TRBJ2-7; TRBD2 agrees at 7 bases. This CDR3 has 15 amino acids. Germline-derived CDR1 and CDR2 are SGDLS and YYNGEE. The V gene end was trimmed by 4 bases and the J gene end by 2 bases; junction bases not matched to a gene: 9. CDR3 DNA sequence: TGTGCCAGCAGCACGGGACTACAGCTTCCCTACGAGCAGTACTTC. It encodes CASSTGLQLPYEQYF. Filled out from reference TRBV9 and TRBJ2-7, the complete variable domain reads DSGVTQTPKHLITATGQRVTLRCSPRSGDLSVYWYQQSLDQGLQFLIQYYNGEERAKGNILERFSAQQFPDLHSELNLSSLELGDSALYFCASSTGLQLPYEQYFGPGTRLTVT.

The chain carries TRBV30 and TRBJ2-7; the D is unclear. CDR3 length: 13 residues. V shed 2 bases and J shed 4 bases, with 12 bases lying between them. The germline CDR1 and CDR2 sequences are GTSNPN and SVGIG (reference sequence). CDR3 sequence: CAWSWGSEYEQYF. For the CDR3, the DNA is TGTGCCTGGAGTTGGGGAAGCGAGTACGAGCAGTACTTC. Full variable domain (missing parts from reference TRBV30 and TRBJ2-7): SQTIHQWPATLVQPVGSPLSLECTVEGTSNPNLYWYRQAAGRGLQLLFYSVGIGQISSEVPQNLSASRPQDRQFILSSKKLLLSDSGFYLCAWSWGSEYEQYFGPGTRLTVT.